The rows below give T cell receptor beta chains drawn from one sample of a study of cytomegalovirus exposure and HLA in healthy donors. Sequencing used immunoSEQ multiplex PCR; TCRdb keeps in-frame clones, though not all of them. The table includes about 210,000 clones, roughly 85% detected once. Input material: PBMCs. The receptors were gathered from a male donor in good health and CMV-seronegative. CDR3s include the opening cysteine and the closing phenylalanine or tryptophan. Fields, in order: clone size, J gene, D gene, V gene, CDR3 protein, CDR3 DNA. The D gene is left open where the match is weak. Some rows have no size entry. The others give once, few or many, or a class for an expanded clone.

abundance: -
j_gene: TRBJ2-5
d_gene: TRBD1
v_gene: TRBV15
CDR3aa: CATSNVGQGRETQYF
CDR3nt: TGTGCCACCAGCAACGTGGGACAGGGCAGAGAGACCCAGTACTTC

abundance: -
j_gene: TRBJ1-1
d_gene: -
v_gene: TRBV12-5
CDR3aa: CASGLAGGWTTEAFF
CDR3nt: TGTGCTAGTGGTTTGGCGGGAGGTTGGACCACTGAAGCTTTCTTT

abundance: -
j_gene: TRBJ2-7
d_gene: -
v_gene: TRBV6-5
CDR3aa: CASSAESYEQYF
CDR3nt: TGTGCCAGCTCTGCGGAATCCTACGAGCAGTACTTC

abundance: once
j_gene: TRBJ1-2
d_gene: TRBD1
v_gene: TRBV7-9
CDR3aa: CASSLDGQDNGYTF
CDR3nt: TGTGCCAGCAGCTTAGACGGACAGGATAATGGCTACACCTTC

abundance: -
j_gene: TRBJ1-5
d_gene: TRBD1
v_gene: TRBV4-3
CDR3aa: CASSHGTGQKPQHF
CDR3nt: TGCGCCAGCAGCCATGGGACAGGTCAGAAGCCCCAGCATTTT

abundance: -
j_gene: TRBJ1-4
d_gene: -
v_gene: TRBV29-1
CDR3aa: CSVERRATNEKLFF
CDR3nt: TGCAGCGTTGAACGGCGGGCAACTAATGAAAAACTGTTTTTT

abundance: -
j_gene: TRBJ1-1
d_gene: -
v_gene: TRBV30
CDR3aa: CAWSDLTENTEAFF
CDR3nt: TGTGCCTGGAGCGACCTGACAGAGAACACTGAAGCTTTCTTT

abundance: -
j_gene: TRBJ1-2
d_gene: -
v_gene: TRBV5-5
CDR3aa: CASSTGQLTNYGYTF
CDR3nt: TGTGCCAGCAGCACAGGACAGCTAACTAACTATGGCTACACCTTC

abundance: -
j_gene: TRBJ2-3
d_gene: TRBD1
v_gene: TRBV7-2
CDR3aa: CASSGRDRAIGTDTQYF
CDR3nt: TGTGCCAGCAGCGGCAGGGACAGGGCCATTGGGACAGATACGCAGTATTTT

abundance: -
j_gene: TRBJ1-4
d_gene: -
v_gene: TRBV5-6
CDR3aa: CASSLRQSNEKLFF
CDR3nt: TGTGCCAGCAGCTTGCGACAGAGTAATGAAAAACTGTTTTTT

abundance: few
j_gene: TRBJ2-7
d_gene: -
v_gene: TRBV27
CDR3aa: CASSLLRETDSEQYF
CDR3nt: TGTGCCAGCAGTTTATTGAGGGAGACGGATAGCGAGCAGTACTTC

abundance: -
j_gene: TRBJ2-1
d_gene: TRBD1
v_gene: TRBV11-3
CDR3aa: CASSSDRGIYNEQFF
CDR3nt: TGTGCCAGCAGCTCCGACAGGGGAATTTACAATGAGCAGTTCTTC

abundance: -
j_gene: TRBJ2-5
d_gene: -
v_gene: TRBV7-9
CDR3aa: CSSSSPRPREETQYF
CDR3nt: TGTTCCAGCAGCTCCCCAAGGCCCCGGGAAGAGACCCAGTACTTC

abundance: -
j_gene: TRBJ2-1
d_gene: TRBD2
v_gene: TRBV7-3
CDR3aa: CASSFPGTSGNKEQFF
CDR3nt: TGTGCCAGCAGCTTCCCCGGGACTAGCGGGAATAAGGAGCAGTTCTTC